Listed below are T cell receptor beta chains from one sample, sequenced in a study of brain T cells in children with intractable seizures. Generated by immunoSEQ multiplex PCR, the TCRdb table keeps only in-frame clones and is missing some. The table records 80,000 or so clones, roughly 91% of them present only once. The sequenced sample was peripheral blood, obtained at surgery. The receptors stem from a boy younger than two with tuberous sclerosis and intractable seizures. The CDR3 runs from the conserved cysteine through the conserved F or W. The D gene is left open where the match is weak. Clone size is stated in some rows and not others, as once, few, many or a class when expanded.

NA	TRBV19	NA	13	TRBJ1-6	CASSIRDNSPLHF	TGTGCCAGTAGTATAAGGGATAATTCACCCCTCCACTTT
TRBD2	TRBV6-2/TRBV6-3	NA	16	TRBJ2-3	CASSDYSGGAIDTQYF	TGTGCCAGCAGTGACTATAGCGGGGGGGCCATAGATACGCAGTATTTT
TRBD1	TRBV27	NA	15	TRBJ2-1	CASSYGTGPYNEQFF	TGTGCCAGCAGTTACGGGACAGGGCCCTACAATGAGCAGTTCTTC
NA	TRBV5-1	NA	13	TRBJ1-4	CASSFAGDEKLFF	TGCGCCAGCAGCTTCGCCGGAGATGAAAAACTGTTTTTT
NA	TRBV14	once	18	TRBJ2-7	CASSQDMGAANFSYEQYF	TGTGCCAGCAGCCAAGATATGGGGGCAGCCAATTTTTCCTACGAGCAGTACTTC
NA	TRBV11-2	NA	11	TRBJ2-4	CASSFGNIQYF	TGTGCCAGCAGCTTCGGAAACATTCAGTACTTC
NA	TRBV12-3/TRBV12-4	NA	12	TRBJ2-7	CASSLNTYEQYF	TGTGCCAGCAGTTTAAACACCTACGAGCAGTACTTC
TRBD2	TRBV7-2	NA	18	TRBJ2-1	CASSYMGREGRRENEQFF	TGTGCCAGCAGCTACATGGGGAGGGAGGGCCGGCGTGAGAATGAGCAGTTCTTC
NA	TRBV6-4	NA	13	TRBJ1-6	CASSEADNSPLHF	TGTGCCAGCAGTGAGGCAGATAATTCACCCCTCCACTTT
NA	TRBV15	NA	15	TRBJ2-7	CATSRDLTDAYEQYF	TGTGCCACCAGCAGAGACCTGACAGACGCTTACGAGCAGTACTTC
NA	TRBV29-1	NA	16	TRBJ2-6	CSVVWSARIEANVLTF	TGCAGCGTTGTATGGTCGGCGAGGATTGAGGCCAACGTCCTGACTTTC
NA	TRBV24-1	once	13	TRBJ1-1	CATSGGVPIEAFF	TGTGCCACCAGTGGAGGGGTGCCTATTGAAGCTTTCTTT
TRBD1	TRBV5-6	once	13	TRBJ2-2	CASSQTGASELFF	TGTGCCAGCAGCCAGACAGGGGCTTCAGAGCTGTTTTTT
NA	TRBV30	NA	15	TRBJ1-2	CAWSEGTYSNYGYTF	TGTGCCTGGAGTGAAGGGACCTATTCTAACTATGGCTACACCTTC
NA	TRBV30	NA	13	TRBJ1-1	CAWTGGLNTEAFF	TGTGCCTGGACCGGGGGGCTGAACACTGAAGCTTTCTTT
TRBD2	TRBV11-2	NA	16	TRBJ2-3	CASSLVAGGFTDTQYF	TGTGCCAGCAGCTTAGTGGCCGGGGGGTTCACAGATACGCAGTATTTT
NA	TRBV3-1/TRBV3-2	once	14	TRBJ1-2	CASSLGNGGYGYTF	TGTGCCAGCAGCCTAGGAAATGGAGGCTATGGCTACACCTTC
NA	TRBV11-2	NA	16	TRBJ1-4	CASSQGNGEVNEKLFF	TGTGCCAGCAGCCAAGGAAATGGGGAGGTTAATGAAAAACTGTTTTTT
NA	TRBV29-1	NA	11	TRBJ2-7	CSVHRDGEQYF	TGCAGCGTACACAGGGATGGAGAGCAGTACTTC
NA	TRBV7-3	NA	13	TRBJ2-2	CASSLYVTGELFF	TGTGCCAGCAGCTTATACGTCACCGGGGAGCTGTTTTTT
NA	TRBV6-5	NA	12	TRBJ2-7	CASRDTIYEQYF	TGTGCCAGTCGGGACACTATCTACGAGCAGTACTTC
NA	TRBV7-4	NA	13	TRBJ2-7	CASRRRVPYEQYF	TGTGCCAGCAGGAGGCGTGTCCCCTACGAGCAGTACTTC
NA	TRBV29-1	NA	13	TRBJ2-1	CSLRTSSYNEQFF	TGCAGCCTCCGGACAAGCTCCTACAATGAGCAGTTCTTC
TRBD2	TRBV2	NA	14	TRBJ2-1	CASSEGGDYNEQFF	TGTGCCAGCAGTGAGGGAGGGGACTACAATGAGCAGTTCTTC
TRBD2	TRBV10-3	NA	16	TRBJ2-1	CAISGSATSADNEQFF	TGTGCCATCAGTGGAAGCGCGACTAGCGCCGACAATGAGCAGTTCTTC
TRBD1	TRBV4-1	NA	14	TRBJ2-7	CASSQRDSSYEQYF	TGCGCCAGCAGCCAAAGGGACAGCTCCTACGAGCAGTACTTC
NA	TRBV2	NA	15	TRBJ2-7	CASSPSLALGSEQYF	TGTGCCAGCAGCCCCTCACTAGCTTTAGGTAGCGAGCAGTACTTC
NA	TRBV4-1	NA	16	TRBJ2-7	CASSQDGLLGGIEQYF	TGCGCCAGCAGCCAAGATGGCCTGCTCGGTGGAATTGAGCAGTACTTC
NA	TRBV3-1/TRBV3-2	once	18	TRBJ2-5	CASSHPIGAGQGKETQYF	TGTGCCAGCAGCCATCCCATAGGGGCAGGCCAGGGAAAAGAGACCCAGTACTTC
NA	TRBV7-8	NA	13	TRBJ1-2	CASSLGVRGGYTF	TGTGCCAGCAGCTTAGGGGTGAGAGGTGGCTACACCTTC
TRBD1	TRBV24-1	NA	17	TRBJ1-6	CATSHPLGQGLCSPLHF	TGTGCCACCAGCCACCCACTGGGACAGGGGCTGTGTTCACCCCTCCACTTT
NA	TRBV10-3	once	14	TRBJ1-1	CAISAEERGTEAFF	TGTGCCATCAGTGCGGAGGAAAGAGGCACTGAAGCTTTCTTT
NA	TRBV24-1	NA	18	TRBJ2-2	CATSASMSWTENTGELFF	TGTGCCACCAGTGCCTCTATGTCGTGGACAGAGAACACCGGGGAGCTGTTTTTT
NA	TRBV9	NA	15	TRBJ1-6	CASGEGDSYNSPLHF	TGTGCCAGCGGTGAGGGGGACTCCTATAATTCACCCCTCCACTTT
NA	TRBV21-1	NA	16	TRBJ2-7	CASSNSGTGGTYEQYF	TGTGCCAGCAGCAACTCCGGGACAGGGGGTACCTACGAGCAGTACTTC
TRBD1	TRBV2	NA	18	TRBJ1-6	CASRLTRGPRSRNSPLHF	TGTGCCAGCAGACTCACCAGGGGGCCAAGATCTAGGAATTCACCCCTCCACTTT
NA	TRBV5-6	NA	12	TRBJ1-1	CASSPQDGKAFF	TGTGCCAGCAGCCCCCAGGACGGGAAAGCTTTCTTT
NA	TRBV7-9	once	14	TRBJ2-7	CASSFPGRYYEQYF	TGTGCCAGCAGCTTTCCTGGACGGTACTACGAGCAGTACTTC
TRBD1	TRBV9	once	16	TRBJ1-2	CASSVEATGDHYGYTF	TGTGCCAGCAGCGTAGAAGCCACAGGGGATCACTATGGCTACACCTTC